These T cell receptor beta chains were read from a single sample in a study of shared clonotypes between healthy human individuals. Assay: immunoSEQ multiplex PCR; the TCRdb copy retains only in-frame clones and omits some. The table shows more than 2,000,000 clones, with over 85% occurring only once. Sequenced input: naive CD4+ T cells from PBMCs. All receptors come from a man in his late teens or twenties in good health. Some clones in this sample may be carry-over from other donors' samples. Both conserved end residues are part of each CDR3. The D gene is left open where the match is weak. Clone size appears in some rows only: once, few, many, or a class for an expanded clone.

>TRBJ1-5|TRBV7-9|.|few|14
CASSLEGRGQPQHF
TGTGCCAGCAGCTTGGAGGGACGTGGTCAGCCCCAGCATTTT
>TRBJ1-2|TRBV4-2|.|.|13
CASSQDPATGYTF
TGTGCCAGCAGCCAAGACCCGGCGACAGGCTACACCTTC
>TRBJ1-4|TRBV27|.|.|14
CASSLSGRREKLFF
TGTGCCAGCAGTCTCTCCGGGCGTAGGGAAAAACTGTTTTTT
>TRBJ2-1|TRBV5-4|.|once|18
CASSPIGRGGRSYNEQFF
TGTGCCAGCAGCCCTATCGGCAGGGGAGGAAGGTCCTACAATGAGCAGTTCTTC
>TRBJ2-3|TRBV5-6|.|.|12
CASSPNTDTQYF
TGTGCCAGCAGCCCTAACACAGATACGCAGTATTTT
>TRBJ1-2|TRBV28|.|.|14
CASSSGRNYYGYTF
TGTGCCAGCAGTTCTGGACGGAACTACTATGGCTACACCTTC
>TRBJ1-2|TRBV27|.|.|13
CASSLSTGNGYTF
TGTGCCAGCAGTTTATCGACAGGCAATGGCTACACCTTC
>TRBJ2-5|TRBV7-2|.|.|13
CASSSYRAETQYF
TGTGCCAGCAGCTCGTATAGGGCAGAGACCCAGTACTTC
>TRBJ1-4|TRBV4-3|.|.|16
CASSQAGIATNEKLFF
TGCGCCAGCAGCCAAGCAGGAATAGCAACTAATGAAAAACTGTTTTTT
>TRBJ2-2|TRBV11-3|TRBD2|.|17
CASSSLAGGPVTGELFF
TGTGCCAGCAGCTCCCTAGCGGGAGGGCCTGTCACCGGGGAGCTGTTTTTT
>TRBJ1-6|TRBV5-1|TRBD1|.|15
CASSDSPGGRSPLHF
TGCGCCAGCAGCGATAGCCCAGGGGGACGATCACCCCTCCACTTT
>TRBJ1-1|TRBV5-1|.|.|15
CASTRLVGTNTEAFF
TGCGCCAGCACAAGGCTGGTAGGGACGAACACTGAAGCTTTCTTT
>TRBJ1-3|TRBV29-1|.|.|15
CSVGDGTSSGNTIYF
TGCAGCGTAGGGGACGGGACCTCCTCTGGAAACACCATATATTTT
>TRBJ1-2|TRBV18|.|.|16
CASSPPGQNPNYGYTF
TGTGCCAGCTCACCACCCGGACAGAATCCGAACTATGGCTACACCTTC
>TRBJ2-6|TRBV7-9|.|.|15
CASSLAGTGANVLTF
TGTGCCAGCAGCTTAGCCGGGACAGGGGCCAACGTCCTGACTTTC
>TRBJ1-1|TRBV5-1|TRBD1|.|14
CASRQQGAHTEAFF
TGCGCCAGCAGGCAACAGGGGGCACACACTGAAGCTTTCTTT
>TRBJ2-7|TRBV6-6|TRBD2|.|15
CASSPTREDSYEQYF
TGTGCCAGCAGCCCAACGCGGGAGGACAGCTACGAGCAGTACTTC
>TRBJ2-7|TRBV28|TRBD2|.|14
CASSRLAGGYEQYF
TGTGCCAGCAGTCGACTAGCGGGAGGTTACGAGCAGTACTTC
>TRBJ1-4|TRBV29-1|TRBD1|.|14
CSAPGTGLGEKLFF
TGCAGCGCACCAGGGACAGGGTTAGGGGAAAAACTGTTTTTT
>TRBJ1-2|TRBV6-5|.|.|11
CASRGGHGYTF
TGTGCCAGCAGAGGAGGGCATGGCTACACCTTC
>TRBJ2-7|TRBV14|.|.|14
CASSQEQASYEQYF
TGTGCCAGCAGCCAAGAGCAGGCCTCCTACGAGCAGTACTTC
>TRBJ2-5|TRBV28|.|.|15
CASSLGGQTQETQYF
TGTGCCAGCAGTTTGGGGGGACAAACCCAAGAGACCCAGTACTTC
>TRBJ1-5|TRBV6-1|TRBD1|.|14
CASSPRDSQEPQHF
TGTGCCAGCAGTCCGCGGGACAGCCAAGAGCCCCAGCATTTT
>TRBJ1-1|TRBV11-3|.|.|13
CASSGGHNTEAFF
TGTGCCAGCAGCGGAGGACACAACACTGAAGCTTTCTTT
>TRBJ1-5|TRBV5-1|.|.|15
CASSPAGRDNQPQHF
TGCGCCAGCAGCCCGGCGGGGAGGGACAATCAGCCCCAGCATTTT
>TRBJ2-1|TRBV5-1|.|.|15
CASRLAGPSYNEQFF
TGCGCCAGCAGGTTGGCGGGACCTTCCTACAATGAGCAGTTCTTC
>TRBJ1-1|TRBV19|.|.|16
CASSIDLPGPNTEAFF
TGTGCCAGTAGTATAGATCTTCCAGGCCCGAACACTGAAGCTTTCTTT
>TRBJ2-1|TRBV19|.|.|12
CASSVTGNEQFF
TGTGCCAGTAGTGTTACAGGGAATGAGCAGTTCTTC
>TRBJ2-2|TRBV27|.|.|15
CASSPIGTYTGELFF
TGTGCCAGCAGTCCCATCGGGACGTACACCGGGGAGCTGTTTTTT
>TRBJ1-2|TRBV6-1|.|.|12
CASGVSSYGYTF
TGTGCCAGCGGTGTTTCAAGCTATGGCTACACCTTC
>TRBJ2-7|TRBV28|TRBD2|.|16
CASSRGAGEGFGEQYF
TGTGCCAGCAGTCGGGGAGCGGGAGAGGGTTTTGGCGAGCAGTACTTC
>TRBJ2-7|TRBV27|TRBD2|.|15
CASSSRLAGTYEQYF
TGTGCCAGCAGTTCAAGACTAGCGGGGACCTACGAGCAGTACTTC
>TRBJ2-1|TRBV7-2|.|once|13
CASFYRPGDEQFF
TGTGCCAGCTTCTACCGTCCCGGGGATGAGCAGTTCTTC
>TRBJ1-2|TRBV28|.|.|12
CASSFRGRGYTF
TGTGCCAGCAGTTTCAGGGGACGAGGCTACACCTTC
>TRBJ2-2|TRBV28|.|.|14
CASSLNSGTGELFF
TGTGCCAGCAGTTTAAATAGTGGGACCGGGGAGCTGTTTTTT
>TRBJ2-1|TRBV28|TRBD2|.|14
CASSWVGGSNEQFF
TGTGCCAGCAGTTGGGTGGGAGGGTCGAATGAGCAGTTCTTC
>TRBJ1-3|TRBV5-4|TRBD1|.|16
CASSFGTGFSGNTIYF
TGTGCCAGCAGCTTTGGGACAGGTTTCTCTGGAAACACCATATATTTT
>TRBJ1-2|TRBV7-2|.|.|14
CASSLAREREGYTF
TGTGCCAGCAGCTTAGCGCGGGAGCGGGAGGGCTACACCTTC
>TRBJ2-7|TRBV4-1|TRBD1|.|14
CASSRGTGGYEQYF
TGCGCCAGCAGCCGAGGGACAGGGGGCTACGAGCAGTACTTC
>TRBJ1-3|TRBV25-1|.|.|15
CASSDLLVSGNTIYF
TGTGCCAGCAGTGACCTTCTAGTCTCTGGAAACACCATATATTTT
>TRBJ2-1|TRBV5-4|TRBD2|.|15
CASSPGASGSNEQFF
TGTGCCAGCAGCCCGGGGGCTAGCGGGAGCAATGAGCAGTTCTTC
>TRBJ1-1|TRBV19|.|.|16
CASSIDRGSLNTEAFF
TGTGCCAGTAGTATAGATCGTGGCAGCTTGAACACTGAAGCTTTCTTT
>TRBJ2-1|TRBV7-3|.|once|14
CASSSAGGYNEQFF
TGTGCCAGCAGCTCTGCCGGGGGCTACAATGAGCAGTTCTTC
>TRBJ2-1|TRBV9|TRBD2|.|14
CASSSGISYNEQFF
TGTGCCAGCAGTAGCGGGATCTCCTACAATGAGCAGTTCTTC
>TRBJ2-2|TRBV5-1|.|.|17
CASSLGTQQTGTGELFF
TGCGCCAGCAGCTTAGGGACGCAACAAACGGGCACCGGGGAGCTGTTTTTT
>TRBJ2-1|TRBV7-2|TRBD2|.|19
CASSLGRRLAGGWYNEQFF
TGTGCCAGCAGCTTAGGGAGGAGGCTAGCGGGAGGATGGTACAATGAGCAGTTCTTC
>TRBJ1-2|TRBV27|.|.|18
CASSLRGQVFPSNYGYTF
TGTGCCAGCAGTTTACGGGGACAAGTCTTCCCGTCTAACTATGGCTACACCTTC
>TRBJ1-2|TRBV7-2|TRBD1|once|14
CASSPRQGNYGYTF
TGTGCCAGCAGCCCACGACAGGGAAACTATGGCTACACCTTC